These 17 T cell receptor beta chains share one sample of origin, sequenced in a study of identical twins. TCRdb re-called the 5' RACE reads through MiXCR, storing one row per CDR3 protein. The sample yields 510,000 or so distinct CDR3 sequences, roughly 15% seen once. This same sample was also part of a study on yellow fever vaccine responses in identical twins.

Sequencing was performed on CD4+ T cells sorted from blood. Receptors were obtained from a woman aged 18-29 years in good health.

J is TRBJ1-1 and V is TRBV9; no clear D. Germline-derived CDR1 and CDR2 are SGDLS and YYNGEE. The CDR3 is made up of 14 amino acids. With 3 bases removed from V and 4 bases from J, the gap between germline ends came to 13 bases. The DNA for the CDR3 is TGTGCCAGCAGCGGCCCGCAAGGTGCCACTGAAGCTTTCTTT. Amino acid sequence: CASSGPQGATEAFF.

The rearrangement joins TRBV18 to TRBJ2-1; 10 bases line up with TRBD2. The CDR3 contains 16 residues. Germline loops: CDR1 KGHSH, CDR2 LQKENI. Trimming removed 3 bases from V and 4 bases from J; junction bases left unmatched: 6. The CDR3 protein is CASSPTTSGLYNEQFF. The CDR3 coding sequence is TGTGCCAGCTCACCCACGACTAGCGGGTTGTACAATGAGCAGTTCTTC.

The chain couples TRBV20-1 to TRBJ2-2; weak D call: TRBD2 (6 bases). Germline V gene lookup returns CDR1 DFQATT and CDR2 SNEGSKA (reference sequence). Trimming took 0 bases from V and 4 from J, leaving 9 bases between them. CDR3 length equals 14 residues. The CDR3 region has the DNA TGCAGTGCTAGAGATCTGGGAGGCACCGGGGAGCTGTTTTTT. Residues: CSARDLGGTGELFF.

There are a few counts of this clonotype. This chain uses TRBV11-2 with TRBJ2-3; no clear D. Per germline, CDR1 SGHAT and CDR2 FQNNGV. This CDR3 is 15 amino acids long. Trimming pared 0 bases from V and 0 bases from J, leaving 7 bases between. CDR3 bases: TGTGCCAGCAGCTTAGAATCCCGTAGCACAGATACGCAGTATTTT. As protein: CASSLESRSTDTQYF.

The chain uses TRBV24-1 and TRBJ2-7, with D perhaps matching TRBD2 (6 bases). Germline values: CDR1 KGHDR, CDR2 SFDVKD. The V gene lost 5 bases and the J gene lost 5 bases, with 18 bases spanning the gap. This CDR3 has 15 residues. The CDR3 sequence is CATSAAAAGSDEQYF. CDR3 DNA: TGTGCCACCAGTGCCGCCGCCGCCGGGAGCGACGAGCAGTACTTC.

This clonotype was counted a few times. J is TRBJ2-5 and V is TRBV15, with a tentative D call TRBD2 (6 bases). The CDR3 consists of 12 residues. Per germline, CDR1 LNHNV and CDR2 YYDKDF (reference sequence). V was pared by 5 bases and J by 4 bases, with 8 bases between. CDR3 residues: CATSLEGETQYF. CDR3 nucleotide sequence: TGTGCCACCAGCTTGGAGGGAGAGACCCAGTACTTC.

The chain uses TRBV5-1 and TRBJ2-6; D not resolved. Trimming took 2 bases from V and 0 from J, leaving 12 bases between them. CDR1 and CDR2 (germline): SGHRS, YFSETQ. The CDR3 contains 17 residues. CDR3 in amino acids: CASSFGRSSSGANVLTF. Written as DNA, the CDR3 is TGCGCCAGCAGCTTCGGACGGTCGAGCTCTGGGGCCAACGTCCTGACTTTC.

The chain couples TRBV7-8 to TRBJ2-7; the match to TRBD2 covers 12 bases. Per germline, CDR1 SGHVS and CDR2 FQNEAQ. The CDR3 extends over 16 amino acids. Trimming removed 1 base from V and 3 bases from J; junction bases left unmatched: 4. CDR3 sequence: CASSLGTSGKRYEQYF. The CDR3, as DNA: TGTGCCAGCAGCTTAGGGACTAGCGGGAAACGCTACGAGCAGTACTTC.

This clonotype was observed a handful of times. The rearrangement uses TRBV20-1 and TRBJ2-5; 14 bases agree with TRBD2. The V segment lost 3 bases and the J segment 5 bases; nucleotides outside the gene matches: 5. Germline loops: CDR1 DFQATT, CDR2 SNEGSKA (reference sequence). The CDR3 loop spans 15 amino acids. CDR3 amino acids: CSASRLAGGSETQYF. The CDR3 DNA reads TGCAGTGCTAGTAGACTAGCGGGAGGGTCTGAGACCCAGTACTTC.

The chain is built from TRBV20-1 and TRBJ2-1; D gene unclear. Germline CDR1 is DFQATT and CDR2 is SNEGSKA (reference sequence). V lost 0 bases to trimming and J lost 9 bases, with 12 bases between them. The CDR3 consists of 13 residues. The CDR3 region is CSARDRVAGEQFF. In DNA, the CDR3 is TGCAGTGCTAGAGATCGGGTAGCCGGTGAGCAGTTCTTC.

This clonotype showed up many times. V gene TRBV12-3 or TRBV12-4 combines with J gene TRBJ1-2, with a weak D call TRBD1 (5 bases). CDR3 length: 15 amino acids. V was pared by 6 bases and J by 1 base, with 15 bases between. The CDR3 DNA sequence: TGTGCCAGCAGCCCGGGGGTTTTCCTTAACTATGGCTACACCTTC. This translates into CASSPGVFLNYGYTF.

Written as DNA, the CDR3 is TGTGCCAGCAGCGCGGGACTAGCGGGAGGGAACACAGATACGCAGTATTTT. It encodes CASSAGLAGGNTDTQYF. This sequence joins TRBV11-3 and TRBJ2-3, with TRBD2 identical over 16 bases. Germline CDR1 is SGHNT and CDR2 is YENEEA. V lost 5 bases to trimming and J lost 2 bases; unmatched junction nucleotides: 4. This CDR3 spans 17 amino acids.

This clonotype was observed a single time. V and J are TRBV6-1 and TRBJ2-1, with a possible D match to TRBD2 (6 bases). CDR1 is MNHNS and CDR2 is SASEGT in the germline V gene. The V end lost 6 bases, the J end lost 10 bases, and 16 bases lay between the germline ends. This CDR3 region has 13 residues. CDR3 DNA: TGTGCCAGCAGGCCCCCGGCCGGAGGGGAGCAGTTCTTC. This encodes CASRPPAGGEQFF.

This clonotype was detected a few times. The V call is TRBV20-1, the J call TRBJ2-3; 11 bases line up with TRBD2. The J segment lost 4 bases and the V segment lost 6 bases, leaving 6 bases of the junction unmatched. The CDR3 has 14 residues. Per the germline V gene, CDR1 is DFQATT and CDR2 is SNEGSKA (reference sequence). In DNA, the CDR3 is TGCAGTGCAAGTACTAGCGGGGGAGCAGATACGCAGTATTTT. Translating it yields CSASTSGGADTQYF.

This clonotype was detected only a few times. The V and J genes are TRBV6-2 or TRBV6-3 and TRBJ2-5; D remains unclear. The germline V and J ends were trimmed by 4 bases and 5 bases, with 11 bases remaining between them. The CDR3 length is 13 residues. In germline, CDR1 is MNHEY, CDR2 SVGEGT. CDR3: CASSSPPRETQYF. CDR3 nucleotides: TGTGCCAGCAGTTCCCCTCCACGGGAGACCCAGTACTTC.

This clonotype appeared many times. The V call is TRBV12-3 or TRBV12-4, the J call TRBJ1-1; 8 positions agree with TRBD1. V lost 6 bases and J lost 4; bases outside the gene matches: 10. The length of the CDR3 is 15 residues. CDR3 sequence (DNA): TGTGCCAGCAGATTCCGGGACAGGTTGGGCACTGAAGCTTTCTTT. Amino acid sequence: CASRFRDRLGTEAFF.

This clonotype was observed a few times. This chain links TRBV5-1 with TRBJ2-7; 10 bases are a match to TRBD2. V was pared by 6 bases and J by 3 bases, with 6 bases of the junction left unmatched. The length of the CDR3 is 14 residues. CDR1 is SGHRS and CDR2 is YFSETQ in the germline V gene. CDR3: CASTPSGSSYEQYF. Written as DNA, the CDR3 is TGCGCCAGCACCCCTAGCGGGAGTAGCTACGAGCAGTACTTC.